The 32 T cell receptor beta chains below all came from one sample that was sequenced in a study of cytomegalovirus exposure and HLA in healthy donors. Use of 60 Vbeta and 13 Jbeta primers characterized the PCR. Data came from immunoSEQ multiplex PCR; TCRdb stores just in-frame clones and leaves some out. The table includes around 120,000 clones, 60% to 80% detected once. Sequenced sample: PBMCs. These receptor sequences come from a man aged 45 to 65 in good health and CMV-seropositive.

The V gene is TRBV21-1, the J gene TRBJ1-5; the D segment call TRBD1 is taken from the table without a DNA check. TRBV21-1 is a pseudogene. This CDR3 region has 19 residues. The CDR3 DNA sequence: TGTGCCAGCAGCCCGAGGTGGCAGGGGATGTGGGATAGCAATCAGCCCCAGCATTTT. Translated: CASSPRWQGMWDSNQPQHF.

The chain recombines TRBV6-6 with TRBJ2-5; D possibly corresponds to TRBD2 (6 bases). The J call may be faulty, since TRBJ2-7 better matches the DNA end. The CDR3 consists of 13 residues. CDR1 and CDR2 from the germline V gene are MNHNY and SVGAGI (reference sequence). The CDR3 bases are TGTGCCAGCAGTATCGGGGAGGACTACGAGCAGTACTTC. This translates into CASSIGEDYEQYF.

This clone occurred a few times. V gene TRBV27 combines with J gene TRBJ2-3; 10 positions agree with TRBD2. This CDR3 comprises 16 residues. The V gene's germline CDR1 is MNHEY and CDR2 SMNVEV (reference sequence). The ends lost 3 bases at V and 4 bases at J; junction bases unmatched: 7. The CDR3 DNA is TGTGCCAGCAGTTTGGGGCTAGCGGGAGTTTCAGATACGCAGTATTTT. It yields the protein CASSLGLAGVSDTQYF.

The V gene is TRBV18, the J gene TRBJ1-6, with 8 bases lining up with TRBD1. Germline V gene data show CDR1 as KGHSH and CDR2 as LQKENI. This CDR3 has 15 residues. The V gene end was trimmed by 2 bases and the J gene end by 10 bases; junction bases not matched to a gene: 7. CDR3 protein: CASSPFIDRGSPLHF. CDR3 in DNA: TGTGCCAGCTCACCATTCATAGACAGGGGATCACCCCTCCACTTT.

This clone was recorded once. As DNA, the CDR3 is TGTGCCAGCGATGAGTTTAGGGAAAGGGGAAAACTGTTTTTT. Translating it yields CASDEFRERGKLFF. The gene calls are TRBV6-5 and TRBJ1-4; possible D gene TRBD1, 5 bases. The germline V and J ends were trimmed by 8 bases and 10 bases, with 20 bases remaining between them. The germline gives CDR1 MNHEY, CDR2 SVGAGI. This CDR3 is built from 14 residues.

This chain uses TRBV6-5 with TRBJ1-4, with 9 nucleotides matching TRBD1. The J segment lost 8 bases and the V segment lost 6 bases, leaving 10 bases of the junction unmatched. Germline-derived CDR1 and CDR2 are MNHEY and SVGAGI. This CDR3 is 15 amino acids long. CDR3 coding DNA: TGTGCCAGCAGCGACCCCGGGACAGGGTCAGAAAAACTGTTTTTT. It yields the protein CASSDPGTGSEKLFF.

The chain combines TRBV2 with TRBJ1-5; 8 bases map to TRBD1. The CDR3 consists of 15 residues. Germline V CDR1 and CDR2: SNHLY, FYNNEI. J gave up 10 bases and V 6 bases, and 14 bases lay outside the gene matches. Here the CDR3 reads CASRQRGTGGFPQHF. The CDR3 DNA reads TGTGCCAGCAGGCAAAGAGGGACAGGCGGCTTTCCCCAGCATTTT.

The rearrangement uses TRBV28 and TRBJ2-7, with TRBD1 identical over 7 bases. Germline V gene data show CDR1 as MDHEN and CDR2 as SYDVKM. Trimming at V came to 6 bases and at J to 4 bases, leaving 9 bases not matched to a gene. The CDR3 covers 14 residues. The CDR3 reads CASRPGQITYEQYF. For the CDR3, the DNA is TGTGCCAGCAGACCGGGACAGATAACTTACGAGCAGTACTTC.

This chain connects TRBV18 to TRBJ2-7; 7 nucleotides align to TRBD1. Unmatched junction bases numbered 8, after V lost 3 bases and J lost 3 bases. CDR3 length: 15 amino acids. Germline CDR1 reads KGHSH; CDR2 reads LQKENI. CDR3 DNA sequence: TGTGCCAGCTCACCTCCGGCGACAGGGAGCTACGAGCAGTACTTC. Translating it yields CASSPPATGSYEQYF.

Points on this clone: One end of the junction varies from germline; a read error may be responsible. The DNA for the CDR3 is TGTGCCGGCAGCCCCCGGGGACTAGCGGGGCAAGAGACCCAGTACTTC. Its protein product is CAGSPRGLAGQETQYF. J is TRBJ2-5 and V is TRBV9; 13 nucleotides agree with TRBD2. This CDR3 contains 16 residues. Germline assignment: CDR1 SGDLS and CDR2 YYNGEE.

The rearrangement uses TRBV7-9 and TRBJ1-4; TRBD1 matches at 9 bases. Per germline, CDR1 SEHNR and CDR2 FQNEAQ (reference sequence). CDR3 length equals 17 residues. Unmatched junction bases numbered 6, after V lost 4 bases and J lost 0 bases. CDR3 in DNA: TGTGCCAGCAGCTGGGGACAGGGCCGTGCAACTAATGAAAAACTGTTTTTT. Amino acid sequence: CASSWGQGRATNEKLFF.

The V and J genes are TRBV6-5 and TRBJ2-2; a weak D match, TRBD1 (5 bases). Per germline, CDR1 MNHEY and CDR2 SVGAGI. V lost 0 bases and J lost 4, with 12 bases in between. The CDR3 loop spans 16 amino acids. DNA of the CDR3: TGTGCCAGCAGTTACTCAGGACAAGATTTCACCGGGGAGCTGTTTTTT. It translates to CASSYSGQDFTGELFF.

The chain combines TRBV16 with TRBJ1-2; D not certain. The germline V and J ends were trimmed by 4 bases and 6 bases, with 15 bases remaining between them. CDR1 is KGHSY, CDR2 FQNENV, per germline. This CDR3 has 14 amino acids. In DNA, the CDR3 is TGTGCCAGCAGCCCCCACCGGGATCGGAATGGCTACACCTTC. This codes for CASSPHRDRNGYTF.

The rearrangement joins TRBV5-4 to TRBJ2-1; 9 bases fit TRBD2. Per germline, CDR1 SGHNT and CDR2 YYREEE (reference sequence). V trimming: 7 bases; J trimming: 4 bases; junction bases outside the gene matches: 21. The CDR3 contains 19 residues. The CDR3 nucleotides read TGTGCCAGCGGAAAGGGGATGCTTGTTTTCGCGGGAGGGTACAATGAGCAGTTCTTC. Translating gives CASGKGMLVFAGGYNEQFF.

CDR3 coding DNA: TGTGCCAGCAGGGATACAGGGGGACCCACAGATACGCAGTATTTT. As protein: CASRDTGGPTDTQYF. The genes are TRBV6-4 and TRBJ2-3; 8 bases match TRBD1. Germline V gene sequence: CDR1 MRHNA, CDR2 SNTAGT. The junction had 7 bases not matched to a gene; V was cut back by 6 bases and J by 2 bases. The CDR3 runs 15 residues.

V gene TRBV9 combines with J gene TRBJ2-3; maybe TRBD2 (5 bases). The CDR3 is made up of 16 amino acids. Germline values: CDR1 SGDLS, CDR2 YYNGEE. Trimming cost V 0 bases and J 1 base, with 12 bases left between them. CDR3 sequence: CASSVGRGVRTDTQYF. The CDR3 region has the DNA TGTGCCAGCAGCGTAGGACGGGGAGTACGCACAGATACGCAGTATTTT.

A few counts support this clone. The chain links TRBV5-5 to TRBJ1-5; D not certain. Trimming removed 1 base at V and 4 bases at J, with 15 bases between. Per the germline V gene, CDR1 is SGHKS and CDR2 is YYEKEE (reference sequence). This CDR3 is 16 amino acids long. This CDR3 is CASSLFGESPNQPQHF. The CDR3 DNA sequence: TGTGCCAGCAGCTTGTTCGGGGAAAGCCCAAATCAGCCCCAGCATTTT. Based on the CDR3 plus reference TRBV5-5 and TRBJ1-5, the full variable domain is DAGVTQSPTHLIKTRGQQVTLRCSPISGHKSVSWYQQVLGQGPQFIFQYYEKEERGRGNFPDRFSARQFPNYSSELNVNALLLGDSALYLCASSLFGESPNQPQHFGDGTRLSIL.

In this sample, this clone turned up once. The chain uses TRBV4-2 and TRBJ2-5; 10 bases align to TRBD2. V shed 3 bases and J 3 bases; nucleotides not matched to a gene: 4. The length of the CDR3 is 15 residues. Germline CDR1 reads LGHNA; CDR2 reads YNFKEQ. The chain's CDR3 is CASSQETSGEETQYF. Here the CDR3 DNA reads TGTGCCAGCAGCCAGGAAACTAGCGGGGAAGAGACCCAGTACTTC.

This clone came up once. The chain joins TRBV9 to TRBJ1-2, with D perhaps TRBD1 (6 bases). This CDR3 contains 16 residues. V lost 3 bases and J lost 4, with 19 bases in between. Germline V gene data show CDR1 as SGDLS and CDR2 as YYNGEE. As DNA, the CDR3 is TGTGCCAGCAGCGCCCGGGACACAACCCTCGCCTATGGCTACACCTTC. It is translated as CASSARDTTLAYGYTF.

This rearrangement joins TRBV2 to TRBJ2-5; 9 bases fit TRBD1. This CDR3 contains 12 residues. Germline CDR1 and CDR2: SNHLY and FYNNEI. With V trimmed by 11 bases and J by 2 bases, 3 bases remained unmatched. CDR3: CAGGTGQETQYF. The CDR3 region has the DNA TGTGCCGGGGGGACAGGGCAAGAGACCCAGTACTTC.

The chain carries TRBV7-2 and TRBJ2-2; D perhaps matches TRBD1 (6 bases). The CDR3 has 15 residues. Germline CDR1 SGHTA, CDR2 FQGNSA. V was shortened by 1 base and J by 8 bases, with 14 bases between the two germline ends. CDR3 loop: CASSLDPGERGELFF. CDR3 in DNA: TGTGCCAGCAGCTTAGATCCAGGGGAGAGGGGGGAGCTGTTTTTT.

This chain connects TRBV9 to TRBJ2-3; 9 bases match TRBD2. This CDR3 comprises 17 residues. The J segment lost 8 bases and the V segment lost 0 bases, leaving 13 bases of the junction unmatched. CDR1 is SGDLS, CDR2 YYNGEE, per germline. The CDR3 loop is CASSVEPSGEGRGTQYF. DNA of the CDR3: TGTGCCAGCAGCGTAGAGCCTAGCGGGGAGGGGAGGGGTACGCAGTATTTT.

This chain uses TRBV5-1 with TRBJ2-3; 10 bases map to TRBD2. Losses at the gene ends were 1 base for V and 3 bases for J; bases not matched to a gene: 8. Germline V CDR1 and CDR2: SGHRS, YFSETQ. The CDR3 runs 17 residues. The CDR3 loop is CASSLTAGGQSTDTQYF. In DNA, the CDR3 is TGCGCCAGCAGCTTGACAGCGGGAGGGCAATCGACAGATACGCAGTATTTT.

This rearrangement joins TRBV7-6 to TRBJ1-1; the D is unclear. Deletions cut 5 bases from V and 0 bases from J, with 13 bases between. CDR3 length equals 15 residues. The germline V gene encodes CDR1 SGHVS and CDR2 FNYEAQ. CDR3 loop: CASSPGGKMNTEAFF. The CDR3 DNA sequence: TGTGCCAGCAGCCCCGGCGGGAAGATGAACACTGAAGCTTTCTTT.

About this clone itself: Relative to the germline gene, one junction end is altered; a read error may explain this. This chain joins TRBV7-9 and TRBJ1-2; 9 bases match TRBD1. CDR3 length: 12 residues. CDR1 is SEHNR, CDR2 FQNEAQ, per germline (reference sequence). The DNA for the CDR3 is TGTTCCAGCAGCCGGGACAGGGATGGCTACACCTTC. This sequence encodes CSSSRDRDGYTF.

The V gene is TRBV28, the J gene TRBJ2-7; tentative D call: TRBD1 (5 bases). Trimming pared 2 bases from V and 4 bases from J, leaving 12 bases between. Germline-derived CDR1 and CDR2 are MDHEN and SYDVKM. The CDR3 is 14 amino acids. CDR3 DNA sequence: TGTGCCAGCAGTTTAATAGACAGACCGTACGAGCAGTACTTC. This codes for CASSLIDRPYEQYF.

The V call is TRBV5-5, the J call TRBJ1-2, with D tentatively TRBD1 (5 bases). The germline V gene has CDR1 SGHKS and CDR2 YYEKEE (reference sequence). The CDR3 runs 15 residues. V lost 2 bases to trimming and J lost 7 bases, with 18 bases between them. This CDR3 reads CASSFGPGGGSGYTF. The CDR3 region has the DNA TGTGCCAGCAGCTTTGGGCCTGGGGGGGGAAGTGGCTACACCTTC.

This chain connects TRBV29-1 to TRBJ1-2; 9 bases are a match to TRBD1. Germline CDR1 is SQVTM and CDR2 is ANQGSEA. The V gene end was trimmed by 3 bases and the J gene end by 4 bases; junction bases not matched to a gene: 3. This CDR3 has 13 residues. This CDR3 reads CSVERGQGYGYTF. The CDR3 DNA reads TGCAGCGTTGAGCGGGGACAGGGCTATGGCTACACCTTC.

This clone has just a few counts. The chain carries TRBV5-4 and TRBJ2-7; possibly TRBD1 for D (5 bases). CDR3 length equals 15 residues. The germline V gene has CDR1 SGHNT and CDR2 YYREEE (reference sequence). The germline V and J ends were trimmed by 4 bases and 0 bases, with 14 bases remaining between them. The CDR3 sequence: CASSHSTVRSYEQYF. The CDR3 coding sequence is TGTGCCAGCAGCCATTCGACAGTCCGCTCCTACGAGCAGTACTTC. The whole variable domain, filled in from reference TRBV5-4 and TRBJ2-7, reads ETGVTQSPTHLIKTRGQQVTLRCSSQSGHNTVSWYQQALGQGPQFIFQYYREEENGRGNFPPRFSGLQFPNYSSELNVNALELDDSALYLCASSHSTVRSYEQYFGPGTRLTVT.

The J gene is TRBJ2-5, the V gene TRBV19; 13 bases fit TRBD2. The germline CDR1 and CDR2 sequences are LNHDA and SQIVND (reference sequence). The junction had 14 bases not matched to a gene; V was cut back by 5 bases and J by 5 bases. The CDR3 is 18 amino acids. The CDR3 DNA sequence: TGTGCCAGTAGTCCCCGCACTAGCGGGGGGGCGCGGAGGGAGACCCAGTACTTC. Residues: CASSPRTSGGARRETQYF.

This clone was seen only once. The chain employs TRBV4-1 and TRBJ1-5; D possibly corresponds to TRBD1 (5 bases). The germline V and J ends were trimmed by 0 bases and 0 bases, with 15 bases remaining between them. Germline lookup yields CDR1 MGHRA and CDR2 YSYEKL. The CDR3 has 18 residues. CDR3 sequence (DNA): TGCGCCAGCAGCCAAGAAGGGGCCGCCAGCTATAGCAATCAGCCCCAGCATTTT. As protein: CASSQEGAASYSNQPQHF.

The genes are TRBV28 and TRBJ2-7; tentative D call: TRBD1 (6 bases). The CDR3 has 12 residues. Germline V gene lookup returns CDR1 MDHEN and CDR2 SYDVKM. With 4 bases removed from V and 4 bases from J, the gap between germline ends came to 8 bases. CDR3 in amino acids: CASSYREYEQYF. The CDR3 DNA reads as TGTGCCAGCAGTTACAGGGAGTACGAGCAGTACTTC.